These 30 T cell receptor beta chains came from one sample sequenced in a study of T cells in women clearing cervical HPV infection. TCRdb keeps only in-frame clones here, not all; method: immunoSEQ multiplex PCR. This listing includes around 16,000 clones. Sample: blood buffy coat. Every receptor here comes from a woman between 18 and 70 years old with a cervical HPV16 infection that either progressed to CIN3+ or cleared (not recorded which).

On this clone: The missing CDR3 end, 3 residues past where the read stops, is filled in from the germline J gene. The gene calls are TRBV11-1 and TRBJ1-4, with a weak D call TRBD1 (5 bases). Per germline, CDR1 SGHAT and CDR2 FQDESV (reference sequence). V lost 9 bases and J 4 bases, leaving 9 bases between the germline ends. The CDR3 extends over 12 amino acids. The DNA read from the CDR3 is TGTGCCAGGGGGCACTTTAATGAAAAA. Its protein product is CARGHFNEK. The full CDR3 reads CARGHFNEKLFF.

This chain's CDR3 is CASSPTRVLAGGTDTQYF. Partial CDR3 DNA: TGTGCCAGCAGCCCTACACGCGTACTAGCGGGGGGTACAGATACG. The chain has TRBV28 and TRBJ2-3, with 12 bases aligning to TRBD2. Sequencing ends 3 residues short of the CDR3 end; the germline J gene provides the rest. From germline, CDR1 is MDHEN and CDR2 SYDVKM. CDR3 size: 18 residues. J was trimmed by 3 bases and V by 6 bases; bases with no gene match: 13.

Notes on this clone: The observed sequence ends 3 residues before the CDR3 terminus, with the missing tail filled in from the germline J gene. J is TRBJ1-1 and V is TRBV5-6; tentative D call: TRBD1 (6 bases). Germline assignment: CDR1 SGHDT and CDR2 YYEEEE. The CDR3 is 12 amino acids. Deletions cut 4 bases from V and 5 bases from J, with 9 bases between. CDR3 amino acids: CASSETGTEAFF. The CDR3 DNA, read in part, is TGTGCCAGCAGCGAGACAGGTACTGAA.

The CDR3 here is CASSNGQGRLFNEKLFF. The DNA read from the CDR3 is TGCGCCAGCAGCAATGGACAGGGGAGGCTCTTTAATGAAAAA. The V gene is TRBV10-2, the J gene TRBJ1-4, with 9 bases identical to TRBD1. The read ends 3 residues before the CDR3 terminus; that terminus is restored from the germline J gene. The V segment lost 6 bases and the J segment 4 bases; nucleotides outside the gene matches: 12. The CDR3 contains 17 residues. Germline lookup yields CDR1 WSHSY and CDR2 SAAADI.

On this clone: The CDR3 end lies 3 residues beyond the end of the read and is filled in from the germline J gene. The chain combines TRBV5-1 with TRBJ1-1, with 8 bases aligning to TRBD1. The CDR3 spans 14 residues. The germline gives CDR1 SGHRS, CDR2 YFSETQ. J lost 4 bases, V lost 0 bases, and 2 bases had no gene match. CDR3 loop: CASSLEQGGTEAFF. Incomplete CDR3 DNA: TGCGCCAGCAGCTTGGAACAGGGGGGCACTGAA.

As to this clone: Read data end 3 residues before the CDR3 end; the end is taken from the germline J gene. V is TRBV10-3 and J is TRBJ2-1, with D maybe TRBD2 (6 bases). The germline V and J ends were trimmed by 8 bases and 4 bases, with 15 bases remaining between them. Germline V CDR1 and CDR2: ENHRY, SYGVKD. This CDR3 region has 14 residues. The CDR3 here is CAIGLVGGYNEQFF. CDR3 bases read: TGTGCCATCGGTCTAGTGGGGGGATACAATGAG.

As to this clone: Read sequence stops 3 residues before the CDR3 end, and the germline J gene provides the missing end. V and J are TRBV19 and TRBJ2-6; D is possibly TRBD1 (6 bases). CDR3 length equals 14 residues. The V gene's germline CDR1 is LNHDA and CDR2 SQIVND (reference sequence). V gave up 5 bases and J gave up 3 bases, with 8 bases separating them. The DNA read from the CDR3 is TGTGCCAGTAGTTCGACAGGTGGGGCCAACGTC. This codes for CASSSTGGANV. The entire CDR3 sequence reads CASSSTGGANVLTF.

Details on this clone: The sequence runs out 3 residues before the end of the CDR3; the remainder is reconstructed from the germline J gene. The chain combines TRBV6-2 or TRBV6-3 with TRBJ2-1; 7 nucleotides line up with TRBD2. The CDR3 extends over 14 amino acids. CDR1 is MNHEY and CDR2 is SVGEGT in the germline V gene. V trimming: 6 bases; J trimming: 0 bases; junction bases outside the gene matches: 2. CDR3 bases read: TGTGCCAGCAGCGGCGGGAGCTCCTACAATGAG. Translated: CASSGGSSYNE. The full CDR3 reads CASSGGSSYNEQFF.

Worth noting for this clone: The sequenced fragment ends 3 residues before the CDR3 boundary, so the rest is inferred from the germline J gene. This chain joins TRBV6-2 or TRBV6-3 and TRBJ1-2; perhaps TRBD1 as D (6 bases). Germline V lookup: CDR1 MNHEY, CDR2 SVGEGT. The CDR3 consists of 14 residues. With 7 bases removed from V and 6 bases from J, the gap between germline ends came to 18 bases. CDR3 bases read: TGTGCCAGCAACCCCGGGGCCAGGGGCCATGGC. It translates to CASNPGARGHG. Given in full, the CDR3 is CASNPGARGHGYTF.

Comments on this clone: The read is 3 residues too short to cover the CDR3 end, so that end is filled in from the germline J gene. This sequence joins TRBV18 and TRBJ2-7; 8 nucleotides match TRBD1. Per the germline V gene, CDR1 is KGHSH and CDR2 is LQKENI. J gave up 5 bases and V 3 bases, and 12 bases lay outside the gene matches. This CDR3 has 16 amino acids. The CDR3 region is CASSPEMTGAGNEQYF. Incomplete CDR3 DNA: TGTGCCAGCTCACCTGAAATGACAGGGGCTGGGAACGAG.

On this clone: The CDR3 end is not reached by the read, which stops 3 residues before it; the germline J gene fills it in. The rearrangement joins TRBV5-7 to TRBJ1-4; D call uncertain. TRBV5-7 is identified as an open reading frame with a role that is uncertain. Trimming cost V 3 bases and J 4 bases, with 10 bases left between them. This CDR3 is 14 amino acids long. CDR3 sequence: CASSSPGRNEKLFF. The part of the CDR3 DNA that was read is TGTGCCAGCAGCTCCCCGGGTCGTAATGAAAAA.

As regards this clone: The CDR3 goes on 3 residues after the read ends, and that part is filled in from the germline J gene. The chain couples TRBV19 to TRBJ1-2; 8 bases are shared with TRBD1. The CDR3 is 13 amino acids. The ends lost 9 bases at V and 0 bases at J; junction bases unmatched: 3. Germline-derived CDR1 and CDR2 are LNHDA and SQIVND (reference sequence). The CDR3 spells CASRQGPNYGYTF. Incomplete CDR3 DNA: TGTGCCAGCCGACAGGGGCCTAACTATGGC.

The covered CDR3 bases are TGCAGTGCAGACTACTACCATGGC. Translation gives CSADYYHG. The entire CDR3 reads CSADYYHGYTF. The chain uses TRBV20-1 and TRBJ1-2; D remains ambiguous. The sequence runs out 3 residues before the end of the CDR3; the remainder is reconstructed from the germline J gene. The CDR3 spans 11 residues. Per the germline V gene, CDR1 is DFQATT and CDR2 is SNEGSKA (reference sequence). The V and J ends lost 6 bases and 6 bases respectively, with 11 bases between them.

About this clone: The read is 3 residues too short to cover the CDR3 end, so that end is filled in from the germline J gene. The V call is TRBV7-9, the J call TRBJ2-1; TRBD1 aligns across 9 bases. V gave up 5 bases and J gave up 7 bases; unmatched junction bases: 9. Germline V gene data show CDR1 as SEHNR and CDR2 as FQNEAQ (reference sequence). The CDR3 contains 15 residues. The CDR3 here is CASSHRDRAGNEQFF. The covered CDR3 bases are TGTGCCAGCAGCCACCGGGACAGGGCCGGGAATGAG.

Points on this clone: The read is 3 residues too short to cover the CDR3 end, so that end is filled in from the germline J gene. The V gene is TRBV20-1, the J gene TRBJ2-3; 12 bases align to TRBD2. CDR1 is DFQATT, CDR2 SNEGSKA, per germline (reference sequence). Losses at the gene ends were 0 bases for V and 5 bases for J; bases not matched to a gene: 6. The CDR3 is 16 residues long. The CDR3 spells CSARDQLAGGLDTQYF. Incomplete CDR3 DNA: TGCAGTGCTAGAGATCAACTAGCGGGGGGCTTAGATACG.

A word on this clone: The CDR3 end is not reached by the read, which stops 3 residues before it; the germline J gene fills it in. The J gene is TRBJ2-5, the V gene TRBV5-1; 8 positions agree with TRBD2. This CDR3 is built from 14 residues. V was clipped by 4 bases and J by 3 bases; unmatched bases: 5. CDR1 is SGHRS and CDR2 is YFSETQ in the germline V gene. The CDR3 loop is CASSPGGAEETQYF. Partial CDR3 DNA: TGCGCCAGCAGCCCCGGGGGGGCCGAAGAGACC.

On this clone: From the germline J gene comes the end of the CDR3, since the read stops 3 residues before it. The V and J genes are TRBV5-1 and TRBJ2-6, with 8 bases that match TRBD2. The ends lost 6 bases at V and 4 bases at J; junction bases unmatched: 15. Germline-derived CDR1 and CDR2 are SGHRS and YFSETQ. The CDR3 covers 18 residues. This CDR3 reads CASNTGGVRFSGANVLTF. The covered CDR3 bases are TGCGCCAGCAACACCGGGGGGGTGCGGTTTTCCGGGGCCAACGTC. The variable domain in full, completed from reference TRBV5-1 and TRBJ2-6, reads KAGVTQTPRYLIKTRGQQVTLSCSPISGHRSVSWYQQTPGQGLQFLFEYFSETQRNKGNFPGRFSGRQFSNSRSEMNVSTLELGDSALYLCASNTGGVRFSGANVLTFGAGSRLTVL.

On this clone: The read falls 3 residues short of the CDR3 end, and the missing part is taken from the germline J gene. This sequence joins TRBV20-1 and TRBJ1-1; D is ambiguous. The CDR3 has 12 residues. Germline assignment: CDR1 DFQATT and CDR2 SNEGSKA (reference sequence). CDR3 bases read: TGCAGTGCGCTAGGAACTAGGGTGGCA. As protein: CSALGTRVA. The CDR3 reads in full as CSALGTRVAAFF.

About this clone: The sequenced fragment ends 3 residues before the CDR3 boundary, so the rest is inferred from the germline J gene. This chain joins TRBV19 and TRBJ1-1; 10 positions agree with TRBD1. The trim removed 6 bases at V and 1 base at J, leaving 11 bases unmatched. CDR1 and CDR2 from the germline V gene are LNHDA and SQIVND (reference sequence). The CDR3 extends over 17 amino acids. The sequenced part of the CDR3 DNA is TGTGCCAGTAGGACCGGGACAGGGGAAGGGAAGAACACTGAA. This translates into CASRTGTGEGKNTE. The complete CDR3 sequence is CASRTGTGEGKNTEAFF.

Concerning this clone: The read gets to within 3 residues of the CDR3 end, and the germline J gene fills in the rest. The chain employs TRBV18 and TRBJ1-5, with D unresolved. Trimming pared 3 bases from V and 2 bases from J, leaving 11 bases between. The length of the CDR3 is 15 residues. Germline lookup yields CDR1 KGHSH and CDR2 LQKENI. CDR3 bases read: TGTGCCAGCTCACCGACGGGGTTTGGCAATCAGCCC. Its protein product is CASSPTGFGNQP. The CDR3 in full is CASSPTGFGNQPQHF. Filled out from reference TRBV18 and TRBJ1-5, the complete variable domain reads NAGVMQNPRHLVRRRGQEARLRCSPMKGHSHVYWYRQLPEEGLKFMVYLQKENIIDESGMPKERFSAEFPKEGPSILRIQQVVRGDSAAYFCASSPTGFGNQPQHFGDGTRLSIL.

Worth noting for this clone: The read stops 3 residues short of the end of the CDR3; the missing end is completed from the germline J gene. V gene TRBV20-1 combines with J gene TRBJ2-3; 8 nucleotides align to TRBD2. The germline V gene encodes CDR1 DFQATT and CDR2 SNEGSKA (reference sequence). Unmatched junction bases numbered 7, after V lost 6 bases and J lost 2 bases. The CDR3 has 14 residues. CDR3 bases read: TGCAGTGCCGCCCGCGGGGGGAACACAGATACG. Its translation: CSAARGGNTDT. The entire CDR3 protein is CSAARGGNTDTQYF.

With respect to this clone: The sequence runs out 3 residues before the end of the CDR3; the remainder is reconstructed from the germline J gene. The chain employs TRBV19 and TRBJ1-4, with unresolved D. Germline-derived CDR1 and CDR2 are LNHDA and SQIVND (reference sequence). The V end lost 6 bases, the J end lost 8 bases, and 19 bases lay between the germline ends. This CDR3 has 15 residues. CDR3 bases read: TGTGCCAGTAGACGGGCGGGCCCCGAAAAGGAAAAA. As protein: CASRRAGPEKEK. The entire CDR3 protein is CASRRAGPEKEKLFF.

On this clone itself: The read ends 3 residues early relative to the CDR3; the germline J gene fills the gap. V is TRBV29-1 and J is TRBJ2-5; unclear D gene. CDR1 and CDR2 (germline): SQVTM, ANQGSEA. This CDR3 region has 12 residues. Between the trimmed V and J ends, which lost 6 bases and 1 base, there was a span of 9 bases. CDR3 DNA (partial): TGCAGCGTAGTTACTTCCCAAGAGACC. Translated, it gives CSVVTSQET. The full CDR3 protein reads CSVVTSQETQYF.

Turning to this clone: The CDR3 end lies 3 residues beyond the end of the read and is filled in from the germline J gene. The rearrangement joins TRBV28 to TRBJ1-6; TRBD1 matches at 9 bases. Germline CDR1 and CDR2: MDHEN and SYDVKM. This CDR3 region has 16 residues. Unmatched junction bases numbered 2, after V lost 4 bases and J lost 1 base. The CDR3 protein is CASSSGQGSYNSPLHF. Incomplete CDR3 DNA: TGTGCCAGCAGTTCGGGACAGGGATCCTATAATTCACCC.

Details on this clone: Read coverage stops 3 residues before the CDR3 terminus; the germline J gene supplies the remainder. The chain links TRBV28 to TRBJ1-4; D is possibly TRBD1 (5 bases). Germline CDR1 and CDR2: MDHEN and SYDVKM. The length of the CDR3 is 16 residues. Trimming stripped 7 bases from V and 2 bases from J, with 17 bases between. CDR3 DNA, as far as it was read: TGTGCCAGCACCCAGACAGTCTCCGCGACTAATGAAAAA. Residues: CASTQTVSATNEK. The CDR3, in full, reads CASTQTVSATNEKLFF.

The CDR3 here is CAWSVRGRSEAFF. The CDR3 bases that were read are TGTGCCTGGAGTGTTAGGGGGCGGTCTGAA. The chain uses TRBV30 and TRBJ1-1; 7 bases are a match to TRBD1. The read stops 3 residues short of the end of the CDR3; the missing end is completed from the germline J gene. The CDR3 extends over 13 amino acids. Germline V gives CDR1 GTSNPN, CDR2 SVGIG (reference sequence). The J segment lost 6 bases and the V segment lost 0 bases, leaving 4 bases of the junction unmatched.

In regard to this clone: The read ends 3 residues shy of where the CDR3 ends; the end is completed using the germline J gene. Other DNA sequences within the sample encode an identical CDR3. V gene TRBV20-1 combines with J gene TRBJ2-3, with 9 bases lining up with TRBD2. The CDR3 has 16 amino acids. Germline values: CDR1 DFQATT, CDR2 SNEGSKA (reference sequence). V shed 6 bases, J shed 0 bases, and the junction held 10 bases outside the gene matches. The covered CDR3 bases are TGCAGTGCGGTGACTAGCGGAGGGGCTAGCACAGATACG. It encodes CSAVTSGGASTDT. The whole CDR3 sequence is CSAVTSGGASTDTQYF.

The CDR3 protein is CASSLIQGITDTQYF. The CDR3 DNA, read in part, is TGTGCCAGCAGCTTGATCCAGGGTATAACAGATACG. The chain couples TRBV5-4 to TRBJ2-3; tentative D call: TRBD1 (5 bases). From the germline J gene comes the end of the CDR3, since the read stops 3 residues before it. Germline CDR1 SGHNT, CDR2 YYREEE (reference sequence). V was shortened by 1 base and J by 3 bases, with 12 bases between the two germline ends. The CDR3 has 15 residues.

Turning to this clone: The read ends 3 residues early relative to the CDR3; the germline J gene fills the gap. Other nucleotide sequences in the sample specify the same CDR3. This chain joins TRBV20-1 and TRBJ2-5; D is undetermined. The germline CDR1 and CDR2 sequences are DFQATT and SNEGSKA (reference sequence). V lost 1 base and J lost 5, with 8 bases in between. The CDR3 extends over 12 amino acids. CDR3 protein: CSARVPGETQYF. The part of the CDR3 DNA that was read is TGCAGTGCTAGAGTCCCCGGGGAGACC.

Comments on this clone: Read data end 3 residues before the CDR3 end; the end is taken from the germline J gene. The V gene is TRBV9, the J gene TRBJ2-2; maybe TRBD1 (6 bases). CDR1 is SGDLS and CDR2 is YYNGEE in the germline V gene. V was clipped by 3 bases and J by 3 bases, with 15 bases between them. The CDR3 is made up of 16 amino acids. The sequenced part of the CDR3 DNA is TGTGCCAGCAGCGCCCCGACAGGTTGGGACACCGGGGAG. Translated, it gives CASSAPTGWDTGE. The whole CDR3 sequence reads CASSAPTGWDTGELFF. The complete variable domain, with remaining parts taken from reference TRBV9 and TRBJ2-2, reads DSGVTQTPKHLITATGQRVTLRCSPRSGDLSVYWYQQSLDQGLQFLIQYYNGEERAKGNILERFSAQQFPDLHSELNLSSLELGDSALYFCASSAPTGWDTGELFFGEGSRLTVL.